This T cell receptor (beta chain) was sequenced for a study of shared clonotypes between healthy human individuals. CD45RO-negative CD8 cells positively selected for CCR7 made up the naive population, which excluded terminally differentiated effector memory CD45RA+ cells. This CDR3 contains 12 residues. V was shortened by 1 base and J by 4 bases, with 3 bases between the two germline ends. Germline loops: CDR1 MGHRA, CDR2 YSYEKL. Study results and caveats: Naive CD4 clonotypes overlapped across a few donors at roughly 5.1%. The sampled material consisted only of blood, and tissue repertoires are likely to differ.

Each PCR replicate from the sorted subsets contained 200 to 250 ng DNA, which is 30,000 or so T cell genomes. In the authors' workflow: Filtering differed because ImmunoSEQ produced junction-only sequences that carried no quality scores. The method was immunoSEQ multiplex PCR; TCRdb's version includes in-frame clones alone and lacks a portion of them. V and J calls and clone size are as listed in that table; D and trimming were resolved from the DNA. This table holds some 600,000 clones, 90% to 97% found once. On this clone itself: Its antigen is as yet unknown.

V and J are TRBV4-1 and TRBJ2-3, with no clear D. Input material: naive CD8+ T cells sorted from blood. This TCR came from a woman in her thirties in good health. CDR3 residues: CASSQGADTQYF. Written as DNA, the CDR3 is TGCGCCAGCAGCCAAGGAGCAGATACGCAGTATTTT.